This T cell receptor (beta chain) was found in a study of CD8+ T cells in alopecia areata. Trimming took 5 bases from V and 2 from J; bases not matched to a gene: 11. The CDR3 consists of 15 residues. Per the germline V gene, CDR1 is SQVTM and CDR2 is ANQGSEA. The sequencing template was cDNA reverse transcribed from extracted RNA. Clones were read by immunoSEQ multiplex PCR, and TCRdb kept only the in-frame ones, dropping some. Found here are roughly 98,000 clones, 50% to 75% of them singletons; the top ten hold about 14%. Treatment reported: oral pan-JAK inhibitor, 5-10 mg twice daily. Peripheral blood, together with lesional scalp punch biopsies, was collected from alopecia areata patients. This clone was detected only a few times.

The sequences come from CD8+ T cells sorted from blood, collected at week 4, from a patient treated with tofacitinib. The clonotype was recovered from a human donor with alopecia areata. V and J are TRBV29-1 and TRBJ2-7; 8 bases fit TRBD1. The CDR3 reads CSVLGTGEKTYEQYF. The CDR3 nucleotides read TGCAGCGTTTTGGGGACAGGAGAGAAAACCTACGAGCAGTACTTC.